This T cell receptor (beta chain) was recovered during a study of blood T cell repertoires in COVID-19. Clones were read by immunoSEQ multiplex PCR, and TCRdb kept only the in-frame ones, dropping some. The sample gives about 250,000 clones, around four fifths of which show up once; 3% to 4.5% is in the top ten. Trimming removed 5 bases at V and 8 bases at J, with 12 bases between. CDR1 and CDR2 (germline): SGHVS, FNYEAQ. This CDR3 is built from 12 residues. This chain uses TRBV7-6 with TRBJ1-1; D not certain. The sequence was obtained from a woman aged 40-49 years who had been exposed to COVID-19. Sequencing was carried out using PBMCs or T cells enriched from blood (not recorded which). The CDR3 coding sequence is TGTGCCAGCAGCCCTCGTCCAGGAGAAGCTTTCTTT. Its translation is CASSPRPGEAFF. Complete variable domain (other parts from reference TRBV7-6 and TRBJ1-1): GAGVSQSPRYKVTKRGQDVALRCDPISGHVSLYWYRQALGQGPEFLTYFNYEAQQDKSGLPNDRFSAERPEGSISTLTIQRTEQRDSAMYRCASSPRPGEAFFGQGTRLTVV.